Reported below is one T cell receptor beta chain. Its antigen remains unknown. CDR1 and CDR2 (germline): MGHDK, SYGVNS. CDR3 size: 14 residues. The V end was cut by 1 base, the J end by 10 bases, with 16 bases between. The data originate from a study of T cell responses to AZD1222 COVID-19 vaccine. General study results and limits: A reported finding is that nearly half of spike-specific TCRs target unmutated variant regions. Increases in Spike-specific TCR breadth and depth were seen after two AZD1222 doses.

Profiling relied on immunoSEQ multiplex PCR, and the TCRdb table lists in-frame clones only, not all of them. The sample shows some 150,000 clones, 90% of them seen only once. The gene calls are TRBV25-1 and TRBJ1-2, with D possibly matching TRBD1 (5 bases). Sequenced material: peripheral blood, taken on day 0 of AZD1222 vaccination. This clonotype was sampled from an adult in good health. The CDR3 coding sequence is TGTGCCAGCAGTGAATCAGGGAGACAGAGGACCTACACCTTC. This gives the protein CASSESGRQRTYTF.